This is a list of T cell receptor beta chains from one sample in a study of blood T cells in healthy people across ages. TCRdb analysed the 5' RACE reads with MiXCR anew, one entry per CDR3 protein. The data hold hundreds of thousands of distinct CDR3 sequences, with 20% to 30% observed a single time. These data were also reused for a study on T cells of mothers and their children.

Source material: blood. These receptors were collected from a boy between 10 and 17 years old in good health. The CDR3 runs from the conserved cysteine through the conserved F or W. The order of the fields is CDR3 DNA, CDR3 protein, V gene, J gene, D gene, clone size. D genes are given only for firm matches. Some rows mark clone size as missing; the rest say once, few, many or name a class of expanded clone.

CDR3nt: TGCGCCAGCAGCTTTAGTTCCACCGAGACCCAGTACTTC
CDR3aa: CASSFSSTETQYF
v_gene: TRBV5-1
j_gene: TRBJ2-5
d_gene: NA
abundance: NA

CDR3nt: TGTGCCAGCAGTGGGGTGAGGGGATGGGAGACCCAGTACTTC
CDR3aa: CASSGVRGWETQYF
v_gene: TRBV12-3/TRBV12-4
j_gene: TRBJ2-5
d_gene: NA
abundance: few

CDR3nt: TGCAGTGCTACAGGGTCCGGAAATCGGGGAAACACCATATATTTT
CDR3aa: CSATGSGNRGNTIYF
v_gene: TRBV20-1
j_gene: TRBJ1-3
d_gene: NA
abundance: NA

CDR3nt: TGTGCCAGCAGTAGACGAGGACTTGGGGAGACCCAGTACTTC
CDR3aa: CASSRRGLGETQYF
v_gene: TRBV6-2/TRBV6-3
j_gene: TRBJ2-5
d_gene: NA
abundance: few

CDR3nt: TGCAGTGCTTCTACTCCGACTAGCGGGGGGACCGAGCAGTACTTC
CDR3aa: CSASTPTSGGTEQYF
v_gene: TRBV20-1
j_gene: TRBJ2-7
d_gene: TRBD2
abundance: few

CDR3nt: TGTGCCAGCAGCCACAGGGTTCTTTACCTCAGCTCCTACGAGCAGTACTTC
CDR3aa: CASSHRVLYLSSYEQYF
v_gene: TRBV5-5
j_gene: TRBJ2-7
d_gene: NA
abundance: few

CDR3nt: TGTGCCAGCAGCGTCAACAGGAGGGATGAGCAGTTCTTC
CDR3aa: CASSVNRRDEQFF
v_gene: TRBV7-9
j_gene: TRBJ2-1
d_gene: NA
abundance: few

CDR3nt: TGTGCCAGCAGTCCCAACACTCTAGCGGGGGGGTTCCATGAGCAGTTCTTC
CDR3aa: CASSPNTLAGGFHEQFF
v_gene: TRBV7-3
j_gene: TRBJ2-1
d_gene: TRBD2
abundance: NA

CDR3nt: TGTGCCAGCAGCTTAGATGGCGGGGGCCCCTTGGAGACCCAGTACTTC
CDR3aa: CASSLDGGGPLETQYF
v_gene: TRBV7-8
j_gene: TRBJ2-5
d_gene: NA
abundance: once

CDR3nt: TGCAGTGCTCAGGGGCGCCGGGATCAGCCCCAGCATTTT
CDR3aa: CSAQGRRDQPQHF
v_gene: TRBV20-1
j_gene: TRBJ1-5
d_gene: NA
abundance: NA

CDR3nt: TGTGCCAGCGGATCTCAGGAAGCTTTCTTT
CDR3aa: CASGSQEAFF
v_gene: TRBV12-3/TRBV12-4
j_gene: TRBJ1-1
d_gene: NA
abundance: NA

CDR3nt: TGTGCCAGCAGTGAAGCAGGTTATGATGGCTACACCTTC
CDR3aa: CASSEAGYDGYTF
v_gene: TRBV6-1
j_gene: TRBJ1-2
d_gene: NA
abundance: NA

CDR3nt: TGCGCCAGCAGCTTGGCCCGTAATAGCGGGGGCTCCTACGAGCAGTACTTC
CDR3aa: CASSLARNSGGSYEQYF
v_gene: TRBV5-1
j_gene: TRBJ2-7
d_gene: TRBD2
abundance: NA

CDR3nt: TGCAGTGCTAGTCGGGCCCACAGGGACACTGAAGCTTTCTTT
CDR3aa: CSASRAHRDTEAFF
v_gene: TRBV20-1
j_gene: TRBJ1-1
d_gene: NA
abundance: few

CDR3nt: TGTGCCAGCAGCTTAAGGGGGGGCAGGAGCACAGATACGCAGTATTTT
CDR3aa: CASSLRGGRSTDTQYF
v_gene: TRBV7-2
j_gene: TRBJ2-3
d_gene: NA
abundance: NA

CDR3nt: TGTGCCAGCAGTGCGAGGGGTGAGGCCAAAAACATTCAGTACTTC
CDR3aa: CASSARGEAKNIQYF
v_gene: TRBV28
j_gene: TRBJ2-4
d_gene: NA
abundance: NA

CDR3nt: TGCGCCAGCAGCGAAGGGGGGGAGGACGAGCAGTACTTC
CDR3aa: CASSEGGEDEQYF
v_gene: TRBV5-1
j_gene: TRBJ2-7
d_gene: NA
abundance: few

CDR3nt: TGTGCCAGCAGTTATCACCTTGACACCTACGAGCAGTACTTC
CDR3aa: CASSYHLDTYEQYF
v_gene: TRBV6-6
j_gene: TRBJ2-7
d_gene: NA
abundance: few

CDR3nt: TGTGCCAGCAGCCCCCGACTAGGATCAGATACGCAGTATTTT
CDR3aa: CASSPRLGSDTQYF
v_gene: TRBV9
j_gene: TRBJ2-3
d_gene: NA
abundance: few

CDR3nt: TGTGCCAGCAGCTCGAAGACAGGGGTGAGGAAACAGTACTTC
CDR3aa: CASSSKTGVRKQYF
v_gene: TRBV7-2
j_gene: TRBJ2-5
d_gene: TRBD1
abundance: NA

CDR3nt: TGTGCCAGCAGTGAAGATAGGCGGGGCGAGCAGTTCTTC
CDR3aa: CASSEDRRGEQFF
v_gene: TRBV2
j_gene: TRBJ2-1
d_gene: NA
abundance: few

CDR3nt: TGTGCCAGCGAAAGGGCGGCGGAGACCCAGTACTTC
CDR3aa: CASERAAETQYF
v_gene: TRBV2
j_gene: TRBJ2-5
d_gene: NA
abundance: few

CDR3nt: TGTGCCAGCAGCTTAGGACTAGCTCCCTCCTACAATGAGCAGTTCTTC
CDR3aa: CASSLGLAPSYNEQFF
v_gene: TRBV7-9
j_gene: TRBJ2-1
d_gene: TRBD2
abundance: NA

CDR3nt: TGTGCCAGCAGCTTAGGGCACCGGGTGGACATTCAGTACTTC
CDR3aa: CASSLGHRVDIQYF
v_gene: TRBV7-9
j_gene: TRBJ2-4
d_gene: NA
abundance: few

CDR3nt: TGTGCCAGCAGGCCCGACAGGCGGTCCCACTACGAGCAGTACTTC
CDR3aa: CASRPDRRSHYEQYF
v_gene: TRBV6-6
j_gene: TRBJ2-7
d_gene: NA
abundance: few

CDR3nt: TGTGCCAGCAGTTCCCCACAGGGCATGGACACTGAAGCTTTCTTT
CDR3aa: CASSSPQGMDTEAFF
v_gene: TRBV28
j_gene: TRBJ1-1
d_gene: NA
abundance: few

CDR3nt: TGTGCCAGCAGGCGGGGGGCCTCCCACGAGCAGTACTTC
CDR3aa: CASRRGASHEQYF
v_gene: TRBV6-5
j_gene: TRBJ2-7
d_gene: TRBD2
abundance: few

CDR3nt: TGTGCCAACACACGGGGAGGGCAAGAGACCCAGTACTTC
CDR3aa: CANTRGGQETQYF
v_gene: TRBV2
j_gene: TRBJ2-5
d_gene: TRBD2
abundance: once

CDR3nt: TGTGCTAGTGGTTTGGCTACAGGGGGCCCGGAGACCCAGTACTTC
CDR3aa: CASGLATGGPETQYF
v_gene: TRBV12-5
j_gene: TRBJ2-5
d_gene: TRBD1
abundance: NA

CDR3nt: TGCAGCGTTGCGAAGGAGGGGGAGCAGTACTTC
CDR3aa: CSVAKEGEQYF
v_gene: TRBV29-1
j_gene: TRBJ2-7
d_gene: NA
abundance: few

CDR3nt: TGTGCCAGCATCCCGAACCGCAGACTAGCGGGGGGGCCGTCCGTCCAGTACTTC
CDR3aa: CASIPNRRLAGGPSVQYF
v_gene: TRBV21-1
j_gene: TRBJ2-4
d_gene: NA
abundance: NA

CDR3nt: TGCAGTGTTTCGACAGGGATGGGCAATCAGCCCCAGCATTTT
CDR3aa: CSVSTGMGNQPQHF
v_gene: TRBV20-1
j_gene: TRBJ1-5
d_gene: TRBD1
abundance: NA

CDR3nt: TGCAGCGTTCGCAGAGATCCTACGGACGAGCAGTACTTC
CDR3aa: CSVRRDPTDEQYF
v_gene: TRBV29-1
j_gene: TRBJ2-7
d_gene: NA
abundance: few

CDR3nt: TGCAGTGCTAGAGAAGGGGTCAATCAGCCCCAGCATTTT
CDR3aa: CSAREGVNQPQHF
v_gene: TRBV20-1
j_gene: TRBJ1-5
d_gene: NA
abundance: NA

CDR3nt: TGCGCCAGCCGGGGCAGTACCGGGGAGCTGTTTTTT
CDR3aa: CASRGSTGELFF
v_gene: TRBV10-1
j_gene: TRBJ2-2
d_gene: NA
abundance: NA

CDR3nt: TGTGCCAGCAGCGTCCGGGACATGCCTAATGAGCAGTTCTTC
CDR3aa: CASSVRDMPNEQFF
v_gene: TRBV9
j_gene: TRBJ2-1
d_gene: NA
abundance: NA

CDR3nt: TGCAGTGCTGGATTAGGACAGAGCTCCTACGATGAGCAGTTCTTC
CDR3aa: CSAGLGQSSYDEQFF
v_gene: TRBV20-1
j_gene: TRBJ2-1
d_gene: NA
abundance: few

CDR3nt: TGTGCCAGCAGCCCCCCGGTCGACCCCCGTGGAGATACGCAGTATTTT
CDR3aa: CASSPPVDPRGDTQYF
v_gene: TRBV11-2
j_gene: TRBJ2-3
d_gene: NA
abundance: many

CDR3nt: TGTGCCAGCAGCCCCTACACTAGCGGGGGGCCGGGGGAGCAGTACTTC
CDR3aa: CASSPYTSGGPGEQYF
v_gene: TRBV3-1
j_gene: TRBJ2-7
d_gene: TRBD2
abundance: many

CDR3nt: TGTGCCAGCAGCCAAGAAGGGGGGACATTCGATGGCTACACCTTC
CDR3aa: CASSQEGGTFDGYTF
v_gene: TRBV3-1
j_gene: TRBJ1-2
d_gene: NA
abundance: NA

CDR3nt: TGTGCCAGCATCTTGGGACGCACGACTAGCGGAGATGCTAAGGACACCGGGGAGCTGTTTTTT
CDR3aa: CASILGRTTSGDAKDTGELFF
v_gene: TRBV6-1
j_gene: TRBJ2-2
d_gene: TRBD2
abundance: NA

CDR3nt: TGTGCCAGCAGCCTTGGGGGCACGCTCTCTGGAAACACCATATATTTT
CDR3aa: CASSLGGTLSGNTIYF
v_gene: TRBV28
j_gene: TRBJ1-3
d_gene: NA
abundance: few

CDR3nt: TGTGCCAGCAGTTACGACCCCGGGACACCTAACACCGGGGAGCTGTTTTTT
CDR3aa: CASSYDPGTPNTGELFF
v_gene: TRBV6-5
j_gene: TRBJ2-2
d_gene: NA
abundance: NA

CDR3nt: TGTGCCAGCAGGCAGGGGTTTGTTAATGAGCAGTTCTTC
CDR3aa: CASRQGFVNEQFF
v_gene: TRBV6-5
j_gene: TRBJ2-1
d_gene: NA
abundance: NA

CDR3nt: TGTGCCAGGAAACTTTTTAGGGGATCAAGGGATACGCAGTATTTT
CDR3aa: CARKLFRGSRDTQYF
v_gene: TRBV28
j_gene: TRBJ2-3
d_gene: NA
abundance: NA

CDR3nt: TGCGCCAGCAGCTTAACAGAGCCATCTAATTCACCCCTCCACTTT
CDR3aa: CASSLTEPSNSPLHF
v_gene: TRBV5-1
j_gene: TRBJ1-6
d_gene: NA
abundance: NA